The present entry profiles one T cell receptor beta chain with its context. Cohort assignment relied on participant-reported clinical history. Original methodology: Estimated nucleated cell counts came from reference gene primer amplification. Clones were sequenced by immunoSEQ multiplex PCR, and TCRdb holds only the in-frame ones, with some missing. From that table come the V and J calls and clone size; the DNA was used to work out D and trimming. The sample yields approximately 300,000 clones, over 75% seen once. The source of the sample is a study of blood T cell repertoires in COVID-19. Study background: Samples representing acute and convalescent COVID-19 were sourced from the United States, Italy and Spain. Nucleic acid was either cDNA or gDNA, and it came from T cells, B-cell-depleted T cells, or PBMCs.

Trimming removed 1 base at V and 0 bases at J, with 9 bases between. CDR1 and CDR2 from the germline V gene are LGHNA and YNFKEQ. The CDR3 length is 15 residues. The chain links TRBV4-2 to TRBJ2-5; no clear D gene. The sequenced material came from PBMCs or T cells enriched from blood (not recorded which). This receptor was obtained from a woman in her twenties or thirties who had recovered from COVID-19. The CDR3 coding sequence is TGTGCCAGCAGCCAAGGTAGTCTAAACCAAGAGACCCAGTACTTC. Residues: CASSQGSLNQETQYF.